The present entry profiles one T cell receptor (beta chain) with its context. The antigen it binds to is not known. No base qualities exist here, and no much larger clone lies one base off it. Genomic DNA was isolated from the sorted cells so that the TCRbeta CDR3 region could be sequenced. TCRbeta CDR3 regions were sequenced using the immunoSEQ Assay. Not all clones reach the TCRdb copy of this immuneACCESS table, which keeps in-frame sequences only. Checked studies attribute under half of the gap to unresolved V genes and leave the rest unexplained. For this sample there are around 71,000 clones; 85% to 90% appear just once. The ten largest account for less than 1.1% of the sample. The data are from a study of OX40 agonist ivuxolimab in advanced cancers. With regard to the full study: The costimulatory receptor OX40 (CD134) was targeted by ivuxolimab, a fully human IgG2 agonistic monoclonal antibody. Intravenous ivuxolimab was administered to patients every 2 weeks at six dose levels: 0.01, 0.1, 0.3, 1.5, 3 and 10 mg/kg. Of the roughly 50 dose-escalation patients, hepatocellular carcinoma was present in around 19, melanoma in roughly 15, renal cell carcinoma in 9 and head and neck cancer in 9. In the dose-escalation cohort, roughly 80% of patients were male, and the mean age was approximately 64 years, with a range of about 23 to 80. Patients were allowed to have had prior anti-PD-1, anti-PD-L1 or anti-CTLA-4 therapy, and approximately 40% of the dose-escalation patients had been treated with checkpoint inhibitors. Three dose-escalation patients achieved partial responses, one with hepatocellular carcinoma and two with cutaneous melanoma. The purpose of peripheral TCRbeta sequencing was to test whether ivuxolimab changed TCR sequence diversity and led to clonal T-cell expansion. The monotherapy dose-escalation portion (N ≈ 55 patients) of the phase I ivuxolimab trial is reported in the paper. What the authors observed across the whole study: At doses of 0.1 to 3.0 mg/kg, clonal expansion of both CD4+ and CD8+ blood T cells was observed from baseline to week 6. After ivuxolimab, expanded clones were on average more numerous among CD8+ T cells than among CD4+ T cells. Low levels of normalized T-cell clonal expansion were also seen in some patients who did not respond. In the 0.1-3.0 mg/kg groups, partial responders were among the patients with the lowest normalized peripheral clonal expansion, particularly in CD8+ T cells. Antigen specificity was not determined for the clonally expanded peripheral T cells.

The trial excluded patients who had a history of autoimmune disease or were on systemic immunosuppression. In every dose cohort, peripheral blood was drawn for TCR sequencing at baseline, cycle 4 day 1, and cycle 7 day 1. The samples were taken from a phase I, first-in-human, multicenter, open-label dose-escalation trial of ivuxolimab. The trial enrolled adults with locally advanced or metastatic head and neck squamous cell, hepatocellular, melanoma or renal cell carcinoma. Before TCR sequencing, CD4+ T cells and CD8+ T cells were sorted from peripheral blood as separate populations. The CDR3 contains 19 residues, cysteine and phenylalanine counted. The DNA shown is the 57-base CDR3, in frame from base 1.

Material: CD4+ or CD8+ T cells sorted from blood, obtained in a trial of the OX40 agonist ivuxolimab. This receptor was obtained from an adult with an advanced solid tumor such as melanoma, head and neck, liver or kidney cancer. This receptor chain uses TRBV21-1 and TRBJ2-7; the table's D gene call, TRBD2, was not cross checked with the DNA. TRBV21-1 is assigned pseudogene status. The DNA sequence is given as TGTGCCAGCAGCATGTGCAGGGCCAACTCGCCGGGGGAAGCCTACGAGCAGTACTTC. Translated, it reads CASSMCRANSPGEAYEQYF.